The rows below give T cell receptor beta chains drawn from one sample of a study of T cells in Graves' hyperthyroidism and ophthalmopathy. TCRdb re-called the multiplex PCR reads with MiXCR, one entry per CDR3 protein. The sample shows 150,000 or so distinct CDR3 sequences, 22% of them seen only once. Sequencing was carried out using blood. Receptor source: a woman aged 45-60 years with Graves' hyperthyroidism that later progressed to Graves' ophthalmopathy. Each CDR3 is given with its conserved first and last residue. Each record gives: J gene, clone size, D gene, V gene, CDR3 protein, CDR3 DNA. A D gene is named only where the DNA matches it firmly. A clone size is listed for some rows: how often the clone was seen (once, few, many), or a class if it is expanded.

j_gene: TRBJ1-2; abundance: many; d_gene: .; v_gene: TRBV20-1; CDR3aa: CSASANHYGYTF; CDR3nt: TGCAGTGCGTCCGCCAACCACTATGGCTACACCTTC
j_gene: TRBJ2-7; abundance: .; d_gene: TRBD1; v_gene: TRBV4-1; CDR3aa: CASSRTGLSYEQYF; CDR3nt: TGCGCCAGCAGCCGGACAGGGCTCTCCTACGAGCAGTACTTC
j_gene: TRBJ2-7; abundance: few; d_gene: TRBD2; v_gene: TRBV11-2; CDR3aa: CASSGSSGSYEQYF; CDR3nt: TGTGCCAGCAGCGGCTCTAGCGGGAGCTACGAGCAGTACTTC
j_gene: TRBJ2-7; abundance: many; d_gene: .; v_gene: TRBV28; CDR3aa: CASSPRAGHYEQYF; CDR3nt: TGTGCCAGCAGTCCCCGGGCGGGACACTACGAGCAGTACTTC
j_gene: TRBJ2-5; abundance: .; d_gene: .; v_gene: TRBV29-1; CDR3aa: CSGIRGETQYF; CDR3nt: TGCAGCGGTATCAGGGGAGAGACCCAGTACTTC
j_gene: TRBJ1-1; abundance: few; d_gene: TRBD1; v_gene: TRBV5-1; CDR3aa: CASRTTGDTEAFF; CDR3nt: TGCGCCAGCAGGACGACAGGGGACACTGAAGCTTTCTTT
j_gene: TRBJ1-2; abundance: many; d_gene: TRBD1; v_gene: TRBV5-1; CDR3aa: CASSIGTDYGYTF; CDR3nt: TGCGCCAGCAGCATCGGGACAGACTATGGCTACACCTTC
j_gene: TRBJ1-1; abundance: many; d_gene: .; v_gene: TRBV18; CDR3aa: CASSPEGRRTEAFF; CDR3nt: TGTGCCAGCTCACCAGAGGGAAGGAGGACTGAAGCTTTCTTT
j_gene: TRBJ2-1; abundance: .; d_gene: .; v_gene: TRBV12-3/TRBV12-4; CDR3aa: CASSSPYSYNEQFF; CDR3nt: TGTGCCAGCAGTTCGCCTTACTCCTACAATGAGCAGTTCTTC
j_gene: TRBJ1-6; abundance: many; d_gene: TRBD1; v_gene: TRBV30; CDR3aa: CAWSPGQVNSPLHF; CDR3nt: TGTGCCTGGAGCCCGGGACAGGTTAATTCACCCCTCCACTTT
j_gene: TRBJ2-5; abundance: many; d_gene: .; v_gene: TRBV30; CDR3aa: CAWKQGVGETQYF; CDR3nt: TGTGCCTGGAAACAAGGGGTGGGCGAGACCCAGTACTTC
j_gene: TRBJ1-2; abundance: many; d_gene: TRBD1; v_gene: TRBV27; CDR3aa: CASSTRGLDYGYTF; CDR3nt: TGTGCCAGCAGTACCAGGGGGCTGGACTATGGCTACACCTTC
j_gene: TRBJ2-1; abundance: few; d_gene: TRBD1; v_gene: TRBV12-3/TRBV12-4; CDR3aa: CASRQGASYNEQFF; CDR3nt: TGTGCCAGCAGACAGGGGGCGTCCTACAATGAGCAGTTCTTC
j_gene: TRBJ2-7; abundance: few; d_gene: TRBD1; v_gene: TRBV20-1; CDR3aa: CSASSPGQDSSYEQYF; CDR3nt: TGCAGTGCGTCATCCCCGGGACAGGATAGTTCCTACGAGCAGTACTTC
j_gene: TRBJ2-1; abundance: .; d_gene: .; v_gene: TRBV6-9; CDR3aa: CASSYSSPATTGEQFF; CDR3nt: TGTGCCAGCAGTTATTCTTCTCCTGCCACCACAGGCGAGCAGTTCTTC
j_gene: TRBJ2-7; abundance: many; d_gene: .; v_gene: TRBV7-3; CDR3aa: CASSLTRVQGSYEQYF; CDR3nt: TGTGCCAGCAGCTTAACACGGGTGCAGGGATCCTACGAGCAGTACTTC
j_gene: TRBJ2-1; abundance: .; d_gene: .; v_gene: TRBV29-1; CDR3aa: CSVDQTTNEQFF; CDR3nt: TGCAGCGTTGATCAAACTACCAATGAGCAGTTCTTC
j_gene: TRBJ2-1; abundance: .; d_gene: TRBD2; v_gene: TRBV20-1; CDR3aa: CSARKIAGGAREQFF; CDR3nt: TGCAGTGCTAGAAAGATAGCGGGAGGCGCGCGAGAGCAGTTCTTC
j_gene: TRBJ2-1; abundance: few; d_gene: TRBD2; v_gene: TRBV24-1; CDR3aa: CATSDYPSTSGRNEQFF; CDR3nt: TGTGCCACCAGTGATTATCCCTCAACTAGCGGACGCAATGAGCAGTTCTTC
j_gene: TRBJ2-2; abundance: many; d_gene: TRBD1; v_gene: TRBV6-1; CDR3aa: CASRRTGGNGELFF; CDR3nt: TGTGCCAGCAGACGGACAGGTGGCAACGGGGAGCTGTTTTTT
j_gene: TRBJ2-3; abundance: many; d_gene: TRBD2; v_gene: TRBV28; CDR3aa: CASSEGLAQRTQYF; CDR3nt: TGTGCCAGCAGTGAGGGACTAGCACAGAGGACGCAGTATTTT
j_gene: TRBJ1-1; abundance: .; d_gene: .; v_gene: TRBV6-5; CDR3aa: CASSYLAGLPNTEAFF; CDR3nt: TGTGCCAGCAGTTACCTTGCCGGACTCCCGAACACTGAAGCTTTCTTT
j_gene: TRBJ2-7; abundance: many; d_gene: .; v_gene: TRBV7-3; CDR3aa: CASSSQPGAPYEQYF; CDR3nt: TGTGCCAGCAGCTCTCAACCCGGGGCCCCCTACGAGCAGTACTTC
j_gene: TRBJ2-1; abundance: few; d_gene: .; v_gene: TRBV12-3/TRBV12-4; CDR3aa: CASSPESGSNSYNEQFF; CDR3nt: TGTGCCAGCAGTCCGGAATCCGGCAGTAACTCCTACAATGAGCAGTTCTTC
j_gene: TRBJ2-1; abundance: many; d_gene: TRBD1; v_gene: TRBV20-1; CDR3aa: CSARDPGGRDNEQFF; CDR3nt: TGCAGTGCTAGAGATCCAGGGGGCAGGGACAATGAGCAGTTCTTC
j_gene: TRBJ2-5; abundance: few; d_gene: .; v_gene: TRBV20-1; CDR3aa: CSAPTTDQETQYF; CDR3nt: TGCAGTGCGCCGACTACTGACCAAGAGACCCAGTACTTC
j_gene: TRBJ1-1; abundance: many; d_gene: .; v_gene: TRBV20-1; CDR3aa: CSATPEAANTEAFF; CDR3nt: TGCAGTGCTACGCCGGAGGCAGCGAACACTGAAGCTTTCTTT
j_gene: TRBJ1-2; abundance: many; d_gene: .; v_gene: TRBV28; CDR3aa: CASSQGGYYGYTF; CDR3nt: TGTGCCAGCAGTCAAGGGGGTTACTATGGCTACACCTTC
j_gene: TRBJ2-7; abundance: few; d_gene: .; v_gene: TRBV11-2; CDR3aa: CASSPGPGPLSEQYF; CDR3nt: TGTGCCAGCAGCCCGGGGCCGGGACCATTATCGGAGCAGTACTTC
j_gene: TRBJ2-1; abundance: .; d_gene: TRBD2; v_gene: TRBV20-1; CDR3aa: CSARGGTSGGNEQFF; CDR3nt: TGCAGTGCTAGGGGCGGGACTAGCGGCGGCAATGAGCAGTTCTTC
j_gene: TRBJ2-1; abundance: many; d_gene: TRBD2; v_gene: TRBV12-3/TRBV12-4; CDR3aa: CASRSAGEVPGEQFF; CDR3nt: TGTGCCAGCAGGTCAGCGGGAGAGGTACCCGGGGAGCAGTTCTTC